This TCR beta chain was documented in a study of blood T cell repertoires in COVID-19. In the original workflow: Estimated nucleated cell counts came from reference gene primer amplification. Profiling relied on immunoSEQ multiplex PCR, and the TCRdb table lists in-frame clones only, not all of them. That table is the source of V, J and clone size, and D and trimming were worked out from the DNA. The sample yields under 85,000 clones, roughly four fifths seen once. Germline V gene sequence: CDR1 SGHRS, CDR2 YFSETQ. The CDR3 consists of 14 residues. V was clipped by 4 bases and J by 6 bases, with 14 bases between them.

The sequenced sample was peripheral blood. This TCR was recovered from a woman older than 75 with active or convalescent COVID-19. This chain links TRBV5-1 with TRBJ2-4, with D possibly being TRBD2 (5 bases). The CDR3 DNA reads TGCGCCAGCAGCCCGACCGGGATTGGAAACATTCAGTACTTC. It is translated as CASSPTGIGNIQYF.